The 29 T cell receptor beta chains below were found in one sample sequenced in a study (dated by TCRdb to about 2015). Library construction relied on 5' RACE. Instrument on record: Illumina MiSeq. TCRdb reran the public reads through fastp at Q25 and MiXCR, keeping productive beta chains. Every entry covers one CDR3 protein and lists the most common genes and DNA from its rows. The sample table shows over 55,000 distinct CDR3 sequences, and 28% are seen once. Roughly 3% of the sample belongs to the ten largest clones. What was sequenced was tumor-infiltrating memory CD4+ T cells sorted from the breast tumor. In light of the paper, this sample's cell subset or site label describes: memory CD4+ T cells, CD4+CD45RO+CD25-. The receptors were gathered from a female donor with breast cancer.

This clonotype was seen many times. The V gene is TRBV9, the J gene TRBJ2-1; possibly TRBD1 for D (5 bases). The V and J ends lost 0 bases and 0 bases respectively, with 13 bases between them. This CDR3 comprises 17 residues. Germline lookup yields CDR1 SGDLS and CDR2 YYNGEE. CDR3 in DNA: TGTGCCAGCAGCGTAGGGGGCGGTCAGAGCTCCTACAATGAGCAGTTCTTC. Translation: CASSVGGGQSSYNEQFF.

This clonotype was recorded once. The rearrangement uses TRBV5-1 and TRBJ1-1, with 11 bases lining up with TRBD1. The J segment lost 4 bases and the V segment lost 4 bases, leaving 6 bases of the junction unmatched. The CDR3 runs 15 residues. Germline lookup yields CDR1 SGHRS and CDR2 YFSETQ. The DNA of the CDR3 is TGCGCCAGCAGCGCCTGGGACAGGGGGATCACTGAAGCTTTCTTT. Translation gives CASSAWDRGITEAFF.

The V call is TRBV6-2 or TRBV6-3, the J call TRBJ2-1; 10 nucleotides align to TRBD1. V shed 7 bases and J 6 bases; nucleotides not matched to a gene: 9. This CDR3 has 15 amino acids. Germline CDR1 reads MNHEY; CDR2 reads SVGEGT. In DNA, the CDR3 is TGTGCCAGCATCCAGACCGGGACAGGGGTCAATGAGCAGTTCTTC. As protein: CASIQTGTGVNEQFF.

This clonotype has a single count. The genes are TRBV27 and TRBJ1-3; 7 bases agree with TRBD1. This CDR3 spans 13 amino acids. With 8 bases clipped from V and 0 bases from J, the junction kept 1 base outside the gene matches. From germline, CDR1 is MNHEY and CDR2 SMNVEV (reference sequence). The CDR3 protein is CASRDSSGNTIYF. The CDR3 DNA reads as TGTGCCAGCCGGGACAGCTCTGGAAACACCATATATTTT.

This clonotype was seen only a few times. CDR3 coding DNA: TGTGCCAGCCTTAAACAGGGAAATACTGAAGCTTTCTTT. Amino acids: CASLKQGNTEAFF. The chain employs TRBV7-2 and TRBJ1-1; D might be TRBD1 (6 bases). The V gene lost 8 bases and the J gene lost 5 bases, with 15 bases spanning the gap. The CDR3 extends over 13 amino acids. Germline CDR1 reads SGHTA; CDR2 reads FQGNSA. Full variable domain (rest looked up from reference TRBV7-2 and TRBJ1-1): GAGVSQSPSNKVTEKGKDVELRCDPISGHTALYWYRQSLGQGLEFLIYFQGNSAPDKSGLPSDRFSAERTGGSVSTLTIQRTQQEDSAVYLCASLKQGNTEAFFGQGTRLTVV.

The gene calls are TRBV12-3 or TRBV12-4 and TRBJ2-2, with unresolved D. Trimming took off 5 bases at V and 0 bases at J, with 10 bases between the two ends. The CDR3 contains 15 residues. CDR3 region: CASSPRLANTGELFF. CDR3 DNA sequence: TGTGCCAGCAGTCCCCGTCTCGCGAACACCGGGGAGCTGTTTTTT.

V gene TRBV5-1 combines with J gene TRBJ1-1, with a weak D call TRBD1 (5 bases). Germline CDR1 reads SGHRS; CDR2 reads YFSETQ. This CDR3 contains 14 residues. V lost 1 base, J lost 5 bases, and 12 bases lay in between. In DNA, the CDR3 is TGCGCCAGCAGCTTGTTAGGGGATGTAACTGAAGCTTTCTTT. It yields the protein CASSLLGDVTEAFF.

This clonotype was picked up a small number of times. This sequence joins TRBV5-1 and TRBJ1-2; 8 bases align to TRBD1. The germline gives CDR1 SGHRS, CDR2 YFSETQ. The CDR3 runs 13 residues. V shed 4 bases, J shed 8 bases, and the junction held 7 bases outside the gene matches. The CDR3 coding sequence is TGCGCCAGCAGCCACGGACAGGGAAGAGGCTACACCTTC. As protein: CASSHGQGRGYTF.

The rearrangement uses TRBV3-1 and TRBJ2-2; D not resolved. Germline lookup yields CDR1 LGHDT and CDR2 YNNKEL (reference sequence). Trimming shortened V by 6 bases and J by 2 bases, and 4 bases separated the two germline ends. The CDR3 covers 12 residues. For the CDR3, the DNA is TGTGCCAGCAGTTATAACACCGGGGAGCTGTTTTTT. Its translation: CASSYNTGELFF.

The V call is TRBV29-1, the J call TRBJ2-3; 9 positions agree with TRBD2. Per germline, CDR1 SQVTM and CDR2 ANQGSEA. The J segment lost 2 bases and the V segment lost 7 bases, leaving 7 bases of the junction unmatched. The CDR3 has 14 residues. As DNA, the CDR3 is TGCAGCGGGAGTTCTAGCGGGACCACAGATACGCAGTATTTT. Amino acid sequence: CSGSSSGTTDTQYF.

This chain connects TRBV28 to TRBJ2-7; no definite D call. The CDR3 spans 14 residues. Trimming cost V 6 bases and J 0 bases, with 12 bases left between them. The germline V gene encodes CDR1 MDHEN and CDR2 SYDVKM. This chain's CDR3 is CASSRAASSYEQYF. The CDR3 DNA sequence: TGTGCCAGCAGCCGGGCCGCTAGCTCCTACGAGCAGTACTTC. The full variable domain, in which reference TRBV28 and TRBJ2-7 provide the parts outside the CDR3, is DVKVTQSSRYLVKRTGEKVFLECVQDMDHENMFWYRQDPGLGLRLIYFSYDVKMKEKGDIPEGYSVSREKKERFSLILESASTNQTSMYLCASSRAASSYEQYFGPGTRLTVT.

This clonotype occurred many times. This chain joins TRBV7-9 and TRBJ1-1; no firm D call. The germline gives CDR1 SEHNR, CDR2 FQNEAQ (reference sequence). The CDR3 contains 14 residues. Trimming left V 1 base short and J 0 bases short, with 6 bases between. CDR3 coding DNA: TGTGCCAGCAGCTTAGATACTATGAACACTGAAGCTTTCTTT. It translates to CASSLDTMNTEAFF.

The chain links TRBV6-2 or TRBV6-3 to TRBJ1-5; D uncertain. V shed 8 bases and J shed 1 base, with 15 bases lying between them. CDR3 length: 15 residues. From germline, CDR1 is MNHEY and CDR2 SVGEGT. Here the CDR3 DNA reads TGTGCCAGCTCCAATCGGAGCGGCAGCAATCAGCCCCAGCATTTT. It encodes CASSNRSGSNQPQHF.

The genes are TRBV6-5 and TRBJ2-7; TRBD2 aligns across 10 bases. Germline assignment: CDR1 MNHEY and CDR2 SVGAGI. CDR3 length: 16 amino acids. V shed 5 bases, J shed 4 bases, and the junction held 11 bases outside the gene matches. Here the CDR3 DNA reads TGTGCCAGCAGTCCCAGGGGAACTAGCGGGGTTTACGAGCAGTACTTC. Protein product: CASSPRGTSGVYEQYF.

The J gene is TRBJ1-2, the V gene TRBV28, with 9 bases identical to TRBD1. Trimming removed 4 bases from V and 1 base from J; junction bases left unmatched: 10. This CDR3 comprises 17 residues. CDR1 and CDR2 from the germline V gene are MDHEN and SYDVKM. The CDR3 DNA reads as TGTGCCAGCAGTTCCATTTCTACAGGGGGCGGTAACTATGGCTACACCTTC. This sequence encodes CASSSISTGGGNYGYTF.

This clonotype has a handful of counts. The CDR3 reads CASSSTGMEQFF. The CDR3 DNA follows: TGTGCCAGCAGCTCGACAGGGATGGAGCAGTTCTTC. The chain has TRBV7-2 and TRBJ2-1; TRBD1 matches 7 bases. Germline CDR1 is SGHTA and CDR2 is FQGNSA. The V gene end was trimmed by 4 bases and the J gene end by 10 bases; junction bases not matched to a gene: 4. The CDR3 sequence is 12 residues long.

The chain couples TRBV7-9 to TRBJ1-2, with a tentative D call TRBD1 (5 bases). The CDR3 runs to 14 residues. Trimming cost V 5 bases and J 4 bases, with 14 bases left between them. The germline V gene encodes CDR1 SEHNR and CDR2 FQNEAQ (reference sequence). CDR3 in amino acids: CASSRPDTSYGYTF. CDR3 sequence (DNA): TGTGCCAGCAGCCGCCCGGACACCTCCTATGGCTACACCTTC.

This clonotype was seen ten or more times. This chain uses TRBV5-6 with TRBJ2-1; no definite D call. V gave up 2 bases and J gave up 0 bases, with 6 bases separating them. The CDR3 is 14 amino acids. The germline CDR1 and CDR2 sequences are SGHDT and YYEEEE. This CDR3 reads CASSFGFSYNEQFF. DNA for the CDR3: TGTGCCAGCAGCTTTGGGTTCTCCTACAATGAGCAGTTCTTC. The variable domain in full, with the rest retrieved from reference TRBV5-6 and TRBJ2-1, is DAGVTQSPTHLIKTRGQQVTLRCSPKSGHDTVSWYQQALGQGPQFIFQYYEEEERQRGNFPDRFSGHQFPNYSSELNVNALLLGDSALYLCASSFGFSYNEQFFGPGTRLTVL.

This clonotype was seen a few times. The J gene is TRBJ2-1, the V gene TRBV4-3, with 7 bases identical to TRBD1. The J segment lost 2 bases and the V segment lost 3 bases, leaving 7 bases of the junction unmatched. The CDR3 is 16 amino acids. In germline, CDR1 is LGHNA, CDR2 YSLEER. CDR3 coding DNA: TGCGCCAGCAGCCAGTCCGGGGACAGAACCTACAATGAGCAGTTCTTC. It specifies CASSQSGDRTYNEQFF.

With respect to this clonotype: This may arise from a read error, as a much more abundant clone is one base away. The chain couples TRBV4-1 to TRBJ2-1; 12 bases fit TRBD1. Germline V lookup: CDR1 MGHRA, CDR2 YSYEKL. The CDR3 sequence is 16 residues long. The CDR3 bases are TGCGCCAGCAGCCAAGAGGGGACAGGGGGCTACAAGGAGCAGTTCTTC. Amino acids: CASSQEGTGGYKEQFF.

The J gene is TRBJ1-2, the V gene TRBV20-1; D unclear. The V gene lost 0 bases and the J gene lost 8 bases, with 10 bases spanning the gap. CDR3 length: 12 residues. Germline assignment: CDR1 DFQATT and CDR2 SNEGSKA (reference sequence). CDR3 nucleotides: TGCAGTGCTAGAGAACAGAGGTGGGGCTACACCTTC. Translated: CSAREQRWGYTF.

This clonotype occurred many times. The chain joins TRBV6-6 to TRBJ1-5; tentatively, D is TRBD1 (5 bases). Germline V gene lookup returns CDR1 MNHNY and CDR2 SVGAGI (reference sequence). V gave up 5 bases and J gave up 5 bases, with 10 bases separating them. This CDR3 contains 13 residues. The CDR3 sequence: CASSAGRHQPQHF. The CDR3 bases are TGTGCCAGCAGTGCAGGGAGACATCAGCCCCAGCATTTT.

This clonotype was seen a handful of times. V usage is TRBV5-1 and J usage is TRBJ2-1, with 15 bases aligning to TRBD2. Trimming took 0 bases from V and 10 from J; bases not matched to a gene: 5. The CDR3 runs 16 residues. The germline CDR1 and CDR2 sequences are SGHRS and YFSETQ. The CDR3 sequence: CASSLDPGTSGREQFF. The DNA of the CDR3 is TGCGCCAGCAGCTTGGATCCCGGGACTAGCGGGAGGGAGCAGTTCTTC. Filled out from reference TRBV5-1 and TRBJ2-1, the complete variable domain reads KAGVTQTPRYLIKTRGQQVTLSCSPISGHRSVSWYQQTPGQGLQFLFEYFSETQRNKGNFPGRFSGRQFSNSRSEMNVSTLELGDSALYLCASSLDPGTSGREQFFGPGTRLTVL.

The genes are TRBV5-1 and TRBJ1-6; D unclear. CDR3 size: 13 residues. Trimming removed 0 bases from V and 15 bases from J, with 13 bases in between. Germline V gives CDR1 SGHRS, CDR2 YFSETQ. The CDR3 sequence is CASSLDGSGLLHF. The CDR3 DNA is TGCGCCAGCAGCTTGGATGGTTCGGGCCTCCTCCACTTT.

With respect to this clonotype: Given the absence of the conserved phenylalanine or tryptophan at the CDR3 end, a read error is likely. V usage is TRBV7-8 and J usage is TRBJ2-3, with D possibly being TRBD1 (7 bases). This CDR3 comprises 14 residues. The germline V gene has CDR1 SGHVS and CDR2 FQNEAQ. The V gene lost 5 bases and the J gene lost 2 bases, with 11 bases spanning the gap. CDR3: CASSRGTVTDTQYC. CDR3 in DNA: TGTGCCAGCAGCCGCGGGACAGTCACAGATACGCAGTATTGT.

Concerning this clonotype: This may come from a read error, since a much larger clone is one base off. The V and J genes are TRBV20-1 and TRBJ1-1, with D maybe TRBD1 (6 bases). V lost 5 bases and J lost 2, with 15 bases in between. This CDR3 region has 14 residues. CDR1 is DFQATT and CDR2 is SNEGSKA in the germline V gene (reference sequence). CDR3 nucleotides: TGCAGTGCTCTCCGGGGGGCTTACAACACTGAAGCTTTCTTT. Its protein product is CSALRGAYNTEAFF.

The sample holds a few counts of this clonotype. The chain joins TRBV20-1 to TRBJ2-3; 8 bases agree with TRBD2. Germline CDR1 is DFQATT and CDR2 is SNEGSKA (reference sequence). V lost 5 bases and J lost 5; bases outside the gene matches: 6. The CDR3 length is 13 residues. The CDR3 loop reads CSARAGARDTQYF. In DNA form, the CDR3 reads TGCAGTGCTCGAGCGGGGGCGAGAGATACGCAGTATTTT.

The rearrangement uses TRBV5-1 and TRBJ2-1, with TRBD2 matching 7 bases. The junction had 13 bases not matched to a gene; V was cut back by 4 bases and J by 0 bases. Germline V gene sequence: CDR1 SGHRS, CDR2 YFSETQ. The CDR3 loop spans 18 amino acids. DNA of the CDR3: TGCGCCAGCAGCCCCCGGGTCGGGGGGAGAAGCTCCTACAATGAGCAGTTCTTC. It codes for CASSPRVGGRSSYNEQFF.

This clonotype was seen only a few times. The chain links TRBV7-6 to TRBJ2-7, with D perhaps TRBD2 (5 bases). V shed 5 bases and J shed 5 bases, with 19 bases lying between them. Germline-derived CDR1 and CDR2 are SGHVS and FNYEAQ. CDR3 length: 15 residues. The CDR3 sequence: CASSLEAVGFHEQYF. DNA for the CDR3: TGTGCCAGCAGCCTCGAAGCGGTGGGTTTCCACGAGCAGTACTTC. The variable domain in full, with the rest retrieved from reference TRBV7-6 and TRBJ2-7, is GAGVSQSPRYKVTKRGQDVALRCDPISGHVSLYWYRQALGQGPEFLTYFNYEAQQDKSGLPNDRFSAERPEGSISTLTIQRTEQRDSAMYRCASSLEAVGFHEQYFGPGTRLTVT.